These 9 T cell receptor beta chains share one sample of origin, sequenced in a study of shared clonotypes between healthy human individuals. Sequenced by immunoSEQ multiplex PCR; TCRdb stores in-frame clones only, minus some. The data show roughly 1,000,000 clones, about 84% seen once. Source material: memory CD4+ T cells from PBMCs. The subset was: CD45RA-negative fraction. These TCRs come from a man aged 18 to 35 in good health. Some clones in this sample may be carry-over from other donors' samples.

J is TRBJ2-6 and V is TRBV5-1; the D gene is possibly TRBD1 (8 bases). Germline V gene sequence: CDR1 SGHRS, CDR2 YFSETQ. This CDR3 has 20 amino acids. The V and J ends lost 0 bases and 2 bases respectively, with 21 bases between them. CDR3 coding DNA: TGCGCCAGCAGCTTGGTCGCCACAGGGGGGGTTAGTGCTGGGGCCAACGTCCTGACTTTC. As protein: CASSLVATGGVSAGANVLTF.

V usage is TRBV2 and J usage is TRBJ2-7; D is uncertain. The CDR3 has 14 amino acids. Trimming pared 5 bases from V and 4 bases from J, leaving 15 bases between. The germline V gene has CDR1 SNHLY and CDR2 FYNNEI. This CDR3 reads CASSYNSTDYEQYF. The CDR3 DNA reads as TGTGCCAGCAGTTATAACAGTACTGATTACGAGCAGTACTTC.

The rearrangement joins TRBV29-1 to TRBJ2-5; D might be TRBD2 (5 bases). The CDR3 extends over 15 amino acids. Trimming removed 6 bases at V and 2 bases at J, with 19 bases between. Germline CDR1 and CDR2: SQVTM and ANQGSEA. The CDR3 bases are TGCAGCGTGACTAAGAATCTAGCTTTACAAGAGACCCAGTACTTC. Translated, it gives CSVTKNLALQETQYF.

The chain couples TRBV7-9 to TRBJ2-2; a weak D match, TRBD1 (6 bases). The germline V gene encodes CDR1 SEHNR and CDR2 FQNEAQ (reference sequence). The V gene lost 2 bases and the J gene lost 1 base, with 14 bases spanning the gap. This CDR3 is built from 17 residues. The DNA of the CDR3 is TGTGCCAGCAGCTTACAGGGGATAGTCGAGAACACCGGGGAGCTGTTTTTT. Translating it yields CASSLQGIVENTGELFF.

This clone was seen only once. For the CDR3, the DNA is TGTGCCAGCTCACCCCAACAGGGAACGGACGCTGAAGCTTTCTTT. Translating it yields CASSPQQGTDAEAFF. This sequence joins TRBV18 and TRBJ1-1; the D gene is possibly TRBD1 (6 bases). The CDR3 sequence is 15 residues long. The V end lost 3 bases, the J end lost 6 bases, and 17 bases lay between the germline ends. Germline lookup yields CDR1 KGHSH and CDR2 LQKENI.

This clone appeared many times. J is TRBJ1-5 and V is TRBV27; 7 nucleotides match TRBD1. The V gene end was trimmed by 6 bases and the J gene end by 9 bases; junction bases not matched to a gene: 8. The CDR3 runs to 13 residues. Germline CDR1 and CDR2: MNHEY and SMNVEV (reference sequence). The CDR3 DNA is TGTGCCAGCAGCTACGACAGGGAGAGGCCCCAGCATTTT. Translation gives CASSYDRERPQHF.

This clone has a single count. The chain is built from TRBV7-2 and TRBJ1-2, with D possibly being TRBD1 (5 bases). CDR3 size: 15 residues. Per the germline V gene, CDR1 is SGHTA and CDR2 is FQGNSA. The germline V and J ends were trimmed by 1 base and 6 bases, with 15 bases remaining between them. The CDR3 loop reads CASSLVGRVGNGYTF. The CDR3 DNA sequence: TGTGCCAGCAGCTTAGTGGGCAGGGTGGGGAATGGCTACACCTTC. The entire variable domain, with the rest obtained from reference TRBV7-2 and TRBJ1-2, is as follows: GAGVSQSPSNKVTEKGKDVELRCDPISGHTALYWYRQSLGQGLEFLIYFQGNSAPDKSGLPSDRFSAERTGGSVSTLTIQRTQQEDSAVYLCASSLVGRVGNGYTFGSGTRLTVV.

The chain couples TRBV6-6 to TRBJ2-1; 10 bases are a match to TRBD1. The germline V gene encodes CDR1 MNHNY and CDR2 SVGAGI (reference sequence). The V segment lost 2 bases and the J segment 6 bases; nucleotides outside the gene matches: 7. The CDR3 loop spans 16 amino acids. Written as DNA, the CDR3 is TGTGCCAGCAGTTACGGGGACAGGGGCGATTCCAATGAGCAGTTCTTC. This sequence encodes CASSYGDRGDSNEQFF.

The J gene is TRBJ2-7, the V gene TRBV19; TRBD1 agrees at 8 bases. The CDR3 is made up of 16 amino acids. The germline V gene encodes CDR1 LNHDA and CDR2 SQIVND (reference sequence). The J segment lost 3 bases and the V segment lost 5 bases, leaving 12 bases of the junction unmatched. The CDR3, as DNA: TGTGCCAGTAGTCTCCGGGGACAGGTGGGCGTCTACGAGCAGTACTTC. Encoded protein: CASSLRGQVGVYEQYF.